The 10 T cell receptor beta chains below were found in one sample sequenced in a study of beta chain features in type 1 diabetes. General study results and limits: Shortening of TCRB CDR3s, moderate but significant, appeared in all four CD4+ subsets of Type 1 diabetes patients.

These receptors' targets are unknown. Reverse transcribing all isolated RNA meant expressed TCRB transcripts were sequenced. Generated by immunoSEQ multiplex PCR, the TCRdb table keeps only in-frame clones and is missing some. The sample records about 150,000 clones, about 9% being singletons. Source material: central memory CD4+ T cells from blood. Receptor source: a woman under 40 with type 1 diabetes.

The gene calls are TRBV29-1 and TRBJ2-5; 9 bases fit TRBD1. This CDR3 comprises 14 residues. V dropped 5 bases and J dropped 5; count of bases not matched to a gene: 9. Germline V lookup: CDR1 SQVTM, CDR2 ANQGSEA. CDR3 amino acids: CSVLGQGGVETQYF. CDR3 bases: TGCAGCGTTTTGGGACAGGGAGGCGTGGAGACCCAGTACTTC.

The V and J genes are TRBV5-1 and TRBJ1-1, with D unresolved. Germline V gene lookup returns CDR1 SGHRS and CDR2 YFSETQ. V was pared by 3 bases and J by 3 bases, with 12 bases between. This CDR3 contains 14 residues. CDR3 nucleotide sequence: TGCGCCAGCAGCTGGGCGATGGAGGACACTGAAGCTTTCTTT. The encoded protein is CASSWAMEDTEAFF. The variable domain in full, completed from reference TRBV5-1 and TRBJ1-1, reads KAGVTQTPRYLIKTRGQQVTLSCSPISGHRSVSWYQQTPGQGLQFLFEYFSETQRNKGNFPGRFSGRQFSNSRSEMNVSTLELGDSALYLCASSWAMEDTEAFFGQGTRLTVV.

This clone was seen more than once but under ten times. The chain combines TRBV4-2 with TRBJ2-3; a possible D gene is TRBD2 (6 bases). Germline V lookup: CDR1 LGHNA, CDR2 YNFKEQ. The CDR3 has 15 amino acids. The germline V and J ends were trimmed by 0 bases and 4 bases, with 11 bases remaining between them. This chain's CDR3 is CASSQDPGEADTQYF. CDR3 bases: TGTGCCAGCAGCCAAGATCCGGGGGAAGCAGATACGCAGTATTTT.

The gene calls are TRBV27 and TRBJ2-1, with 7 bases identical to TRBD2. Germline loops: CDR1 MNHEY, CDR2 SMNVEV (reference sequence). The CDR3 has 16 residues. The junction had 11 bases not matched to a gene; V was cut back by 5 bases and J by 4 bases. The CDR3 DNA sequence: TGTGCCAGCAGTCTGACTCCCGGGACTACTTACAATGAGCAGTTCTTC. This gives the protein CASSLTPGTTYNEQFF.

This chain joins TRBV29-1 and TRBJ1-2; D might be TRBD1 (6 bases). The CDR3 is 11 amino acids. The germline V gene encodes CDR1 SQVTM and CDR2 ANQGSEA. The germline V and J ends were trimmed by 7 bases and 5 bases, with 11 bases remaining between them. The CDR3 loop is CSARQEYGYTF. The CDR3 DNA reads TGCAGCGCTAGACAGGAGTATGGCTACACCTTC.

Only a few counts were recorded for this clone. The chain uses TRBV29-1 and TRBJ2-7; 9 bases match TRBD2. Germline assignment: CDR1 SQVTM and CDR2 ANQGSEA. The CDR3 runs 14 residues. Losses at the gene ends were 4 bases for V and 4 bases for J; bases not matched to a gene: 8. The CDR3 sequence is CSVGTSVKGYEQYF. In DNA, the CDR3 is TGCAGCGTTGGGACTAGCGTTAAAGGTTACGAGCAGTACTTC.

The V and J genes are TRBV5-1 and TRBJ2-7; D might be TRBD2 (5 bases). The germline V and J ends were trimmed by 5 bases and 0 bases, with 6 bases remaining between them. The germline CDR1 and CDR2 sequences are SGHRS and YFSETQ. The CDR3 spans 12 residues. The CDR3: CASSGSSYEQYF. The CDR3, as DNA: TGCGCCAGCAGTGGGAGCTCCTACGAGCAGTACTTC.

In this sample, this clone turned up a few times. V is TRBV4-2 and J is TRBJ1-4, with 9 bases fitting TRBD1. CDR3 size: 15 residues. J was trimmed by 8 bases and V by 6 bases; bases with no gene match: 10. CDR1 is LGHNA, CDR2 YNFKEQ, per germline. The CDR3 protein is CASSRGQGGNEKLFF. DNA for the CDR3: TGTGCCAGCAGTAGGGGACAGGGTGGGAACGAAAAACTGTTTTTT.

With regard to this clone: A read error may produce the germline difference seen at one junction end. The genes are TRBV7-7 and TRBJ1-4; TRBD1 matches at 8 bases. From germline, CDR1 is SSHAT and CDR2 FNYEAQ (reference sequence). The CDR3 covers 13 residues. The DNA for the CDR3 is TGTGCTAGCAGCTTTGACAGGGGTGAAAAACTGTTTTTT. Residues: CASSFDRGEKLFF.

This clone was counted a few times. This chain connects TRBV30 to TRBJ1-5; 11 bases are a match to TRBD1. The CDR3 sequence is 14 residues long. Per germline, CDR1 GTSNPN and CDR2 SVGIG (reference sequence). J gave up 5 bases and V 0 bases, and 0 bases lay outside the gene matches. The CDR3 DNA reads TGTGCCTGGAGTGTGGGACAGGGGGATCAGCCCCAGCATTTT. Protein product: CAWSVGQGDQPQHF. Full variable domain (rest looked up from reference TRBV30 and TRBJ1-5): SQTIHQWPATLVQPVGSPLSLECTVEGTSNPNLYWYRQAAGRGLQLLFYSVGIGQISSEVPQNLSASRPQDRQFILSSKKLLLSDSGFYLCAWSVGQGDQPQHFGDGTRLSIL.